Listed here is a single T cell receptor (beta chain). The data originate from a study of blood T cell repertoires in COVID-19. Across the study: T cells, B-cell-depleted T cells, or PBMCs provided the cDNA or gDNA that served as material.

CDR3 length equals 15 residues. Trimming cost V 0 bases and J 3 bases, with 15 bases left between them. The germline CDR1 and CDR2 sequences are SQVTM and ANQGSEA. In the original processing: Amplification with reference gene primers provided the estimates of nucleated cell counts. The data were produced by immunoSEQ multiplex PCR, yet TCRdb's version contains in-frame clones alone and is incomplete. The V and J calls and clone size are taken from that table; D and trimming were inferred from the DNA. The profile shows 130,000 to 150,000 clones, about three quarters of them singletons. This chain uses TRBV29-1 with TRBJ2-7, with TRBD2 as a possible D gene (5 bases). The sequencing input was peripheral blood. The receptor was derived from a woman in her sixties or seventies with acute or convalescent COVID-19. The CDR3: CSVEDFAPRDYEQYF. CDR3 sequence (DNA): TGCAGCGTTGAAGATTTCGCCCCACGGGACTACGAGCAGTACTTC.